This is a list of T cell receptor beta chains from one sample in a study of CD8 T cells in Susac syndrome. TCRdb analysed the immunoSEQ multiplex PCR reads with MiXCR anew, one entry per CDR3 protein. Found here are about 190,000 distinct CDR3 sequences, around nine tenths of them singletons; the top ten hold 0.085% to 0.09%. The sample consisted of CD4+ T cells from PBMCs. The receptors were gathered from a human donor with Susac syndrome. The CDR3 runs from the conserved cysteine through the conserved F or W. The D gene is left open where the match is weak. Clone size is stated in some rows and not others, as once, few, many or a class when expanded.

j_call v_call clone_size d_call cdr3_nt cdr3_aa
TRBJ2-7 TRBV3-1 few TRBD2 TGTGCCAGCAGCCAAGAGGCTAGCGGGCCCGGCGAGCAGTACTTC CASSQEASGPGEQYF
TRBJ2-7 TRBV9 - TRBD1 TGTGCCAGCAGCCCCCGACAGGGGGCCACCTACGAGCAGTACTTC CASSPRQGATYEQYF
TRBJ2-7 TRBV6-5 - - TGTGCCAGCAGACAGGCCCTGGGAGAAAACTACGAGCAGTACTTC CASRQALGENYEQYF
TRBJ1-1 TRBV5-6 - - TGTGCCAGCAGCTGGGGGGGCTCGGGCACTGAAGCTTTCTTT CASSWGGSGTEAFF
TRBJ2-7 TRBV11-2 - - TGTGCCAGCAGCTTAGAGGGATGGGGGTTTAGCTACGAGCAGTACTTC CASSLEGWGFSYEQYF
TRBJ2-1 TRBV3-1 - - TGTGCCAGCAGCTGGGTTCCGAGTGAGCAGTTCTTC CASSWVPSEQFF
TRBJ2-7 TRBV3-1 - TRBD1 TGTGCCAGCAGCCCCGCGGGACAGGGAGCCTACGAGCAGTACTTC CASSPAGQGAYEQYF
TRBJ1-1 TRBV4-1 - TRBD1 TGCGCCAGCAGCCGTATCGACCTGGGACAGGGTCGGACTGAAGCTTTCTTT CASSRIDLGQGRTEAFF
TRBJ2-7 TRBV7-9 once TRBD2 TGTGCCAGCAGCTCGCGGGGGGCGAGAGATTACGAGCAGTACTTC CASSSRGARDYEQYF
TRBJ2-3 TRBV5-4 - TRBD2 TGTGCCAGCAGCCCCGGGACTAGCGGGAACACAGATACGCAGTATTTT CASSPGTSGNTDTQYF
TRBJ2-7 TRBV5-1 - TRBD1 TGCGCCAGCAGCCAGGACAGGGCCCTCTACGAGCAGTACTTC CASSQDRALYEQYF
TRBJ2-2 TRBV19 - - TGTGCCAGTAGTATCGACCTTTCTGCCACCGGGGAGCTGTTTTTT CASSIDLSATGELFF
TRBJ2-5 TRBV20-1 few - TGCAGTGCCGGCCGACGAGAGACCCAGTACTTC CSAGRRETQYF
TRBJ1-5 TRBV19 - - TGTGCCAGTAGTATAACTCCAGAGAATGGAGCCCAGCATTTT CASSITPENGAQHF
TRBJ2-1 TRBV27 - - TGTGCCAGCAGTTTGGGCGACCGTTACAATGAGCAGTTCTTC CASSLGDRYNEQFF
TRBJ2-1 TRBV6-5 - - TGTGCCAGCAGTTTTAACCGGGGCCGCCAGTTCTTC CASSFNRGRQFF
TRBJ2-7 TRBV6-6 - TRBD1 TGTGCCAGCAGTTCTACCGGGACAGGGGGCGGTTACGAGCAGTACTTC CASSSTGTGGGYEQYF
TRBJ1-4 TRBV12-3/TRBV12-4 - - TGTGCCAGCGGCCAGAGTGAAGAAAAACTGTTTTTT CASGQSEEKLFF
TRBJ2-2 TRBV7-9 few - TGTGCTAGCAGCTTAGAGGGCACCGGGGAGCTGTTTTTT CASSLEGTGELFF
TRBJ1-1 TRBV5-4 - TRBD1 TGTGCCAGCAGCTTAACTCAGACAGGGCCGAACACTGAAGCTTTCTTT CASSLTQTGPNTEAFF
TRBJ1-6 TRBV5-7 - - TGTGCCAGCAGCCAAGGAGCCGGGTGTCATAATTCACCCCTCCACTTT CASSQGAGCHNSPLHF
TRBJ2-7 TRBV7-9 once - TGTGCCAGCAGCTTAGCGCTTGGGGCGGAGGTCCTTACCTACGAGCAGTACTTC CASSLALGAEVLTYEQYF
TRBJ2-3 TRBV2 - TRBD1 TGTGCCAGCAGTGAACAGGGGGATCGTGGAGATACGCAGTATTTT CASSEQGDRGDTQYF
TRBJ2-7 TRBV29-1 - - TGCAGCGTTGAAGGGTGGGACAATAGACCCTACGAGCAGTACTTC CSVEGWDNRPYEQYF
TRBJ2-7 TRBV5-1 - TRBD1 TGCGCCAGCAGCTTGGAGCAGGGGGCGTTGATCTTC CASSLEQGALIF
TRBJ2-7 TRBV12-3/TRBV12-4 once TRBD2 TGTGCCAGCAGTCGGACTAGCGGGAGGGTGAGGTGGAAGGAGGTGATCTACGAGCAGTACTTC CASSRTSGRVRWKEVIYEQYF
TRBJ1-2 TRBV25-1 - TRBD1 TGTGCCAGCAGTGTGAGGGGGCTTGACTATGGCTACACCTTC CASSVRGLDYGYTF
TRBJ1-1 TRBV24-1 - - TGTGCCACCAGTGAGACCGGGAGGACTGAAGCTTTCTTT CATSETGRTEAFF
TRBJ2-5 TRBV19 - TRBD1 TGTGCCAGTGCCGGACAGGACCAAGAGACCCAGTACTTC CASAGQDQETQYF
TRBJ2-7 TRBV7-9 few - TGTGCCAGCAGCTTAGGAGGGTTAAGGCGTAGATCCTCCTACGAGCAGTACTTC CASSLGGLRRRSSYEQYF
TRBJ1-2 TRBV12-3/TRBV12-4 - - TGTGCCAGCACCCTGGAAGGGAACTATGGCTACACCTTC CASTLEGNYGYTF
TRBJ2-7 TRBV11-2 - TRBD2 TGTGCCAGCAGCTTCGAGACTAGCGGGAGATTCCACGAGCAGTACTTC CASSFETSGRFHEQYF
TRBJ1-3 TRBV5-6 - - TGTGCCAGCAGCCCAAAGGCGGACGCGGTCCTGGGAAACACCATATATTTT CASSPKADAVLGNTIYF
TRBJ1-1 TRBV2 - TRBD1 TGTGCCAGCCTAAGGGACAGCTGGGCTTTCTTT CASLRDSWAFF
TRBJ1-1 TRBV2 - - TGTGCCAGCAGTGAATTGGAGAACACTGAAGCTTTCTTT CASSELENTEAFF
TRBJ2-4 TRBV7-6 once - TGTGCCAGCAGCTTTACCAGGGAGGACATTCAGTACTTC CASSFTREDIQYF
TRBJ1-6 TRBV19 once - TGTGCCAGTAGTATAGCGCCAGGCGGGGGGTCTTCACCCCTCCACTTT CASSIAPGGGSSPLHF
TRBJ1-2 TRBV20-1 - - TGCAGTGCTATTGGGGGGCGCGATGGCTACACCTTC CSAIGGRDGYTF
TRBJ1-6 TRBV5-1 once TRBD1 TGCGCCAGCACCATGACAGGGGATACTTCACCCCTCCACTTT CASTMTGDTSPLHF
TRBJ2-3 TRBV12-3/TRBV12-4 - - TGTGCCAGCAGTCTACGACTATTGAGCACAGATACGCAGTATTTT CASSLRLLSTDTQYF
TRBJ2-4 TRBV14 few TRBD1 TGTGCCAGCAGCCAAGCTGGACAGGGTCAGATTCAGTACTTC CASSQAGQGQIQYF
TRBJ2-7 TRBV7-2 - TRBD2 TGTGCCAGCAGCAGGATGGCGGGAGCAGGTGGCGAGCAGTACTTC CASSRMAGAGGEQYF
TRBJ2-1 TRBV28 - - TGTGCCAGCAGAATAATACAGGGTATAAAAAATGAGCAGTTCTTC CASRIIQGIKNEQFF
TRBJ2-1 TRBV7-9 - TRBD2 TGTGCCAGCAGCCCCCAAGCGGGAGGAAACCCCAATGAGCAGTTCTTC CASSPQAGGNPNEQFF
TRBJ1-1 TRBV9 - - TGTGCCAGCAGCGTAGCTATAGCAGGGATGAACACTGAAGCTTTCTTT CASSVAIAGMNTEAFF
TRBJ2-3 TRBV30 - - TGTGCCTGGAGTAGGAGCTACACAGATACGCAGTATTTT CAWSRSYTDTQYF
TRBJ2-7 TRBV28 - TRBD1 TGTGCCAGCAGTTCCCCCGCGACAGGGATCTCCCACGAGCAGTACTTC CASSSPATGISHEQYF